The 22 T cell receptor beta chains in this list originate from one sample, sequenced in a study of blood T cells in healthy people across ages. Then a second PCR, running roughly 7 to 11 cycles, was carried out with a sample-barcoded 5' primer and a J-beta primer mix. From the 5' RACE reads, TCRdb called clonotypes with MiXCR, one entry per CDR3 protein. Of about 780,000 distinct CDR3 sequences listed, 55% to 65% are singletons. Sample: blood. The receptors shown here come from a man aged 30 to 39 in good health.

As concerns this clonotype: At one end, the junction sequence differs from germline, possibly due to a read error. V usage is TRBV20-1 and J usage is TRBJ2-1, with TRBD2 matching over 11 bases. CDR1 and CDR2 (germline): DFQATT, SNEGSKA (reference sequence). The CDR3 totals 18 residues. The CDR3 is CSARDILAGARSYSEQFF. DNA for the CDR3: TGCAGTGCTAGAGATATACTAGCGGGGGCCCGCTCCTACAGTGAGCAGTTCTTC.

This chain joins TRBV29-1 and TRBJ2-7; TRBD2 is a possible D gene (8 bases). Between the trimmed V and J ends, which lost 7 bases and 0 bases, there was a span of 13 bases. Germline CDR1 is SQVTM and CDR2 is ANQGSEA. The CDR3 spans 13 residues. Here the CDR3 reads CSGREGASYEQYF. For the CDR3, the DNA is TGCAGCGGCCGGGAGGGGGCCTCCTACGAGCAGTACTTC.

V gene TRBV29-1 combines with J gene TRBJ2-5; D is undetermined. The germline gives CDR1 SQVTM, CDR2 ANQGSEA. The CDR3 consists of 15 residues. V was cut by 1 base and J by 4 bases, with 16 bases left in between. The CDR3 protein is CSVEVGTTLPETQYF. In DNA, the CDR3 is TGCAGCGTTGAAGTTGGCACAACTCTGCCAGAGACCCAGTACTTC.

The chain uses TRBV3-1 and TRBJ2-7; 11 bases match TRBD1. V gave up 0 bases and J gave up 6 bases; unmatched junction bases: 4. There are 15 residues in the CDR3. Germline V CDR1 and CDR2: LGHDT, YNNKEL (reference sequence). The CDR3 sequence is CASSQELGTGGEQYF. CDR3 nucleotides: TGTGCCAGCAGCCAAGAACTCGGGACAGGGGGCGAGCAGTACTTC.

This clonotype showed up just a few times. This rearrangement joins TRBV27 to TRBJ1-5, with TRBD1 as a possible D gene (5 bases). V was trimmed by 1 base and J by 1 base, leaving 8 bases between them. The CDR3 is made up of 15 amino acids. Germline lookup yields CDR1 MNHEY and CDR2 SMNVEV (reference sequence). The DNA of the CDR3 is TGTGCCAGCAGTTTATTCGGGACGAGCAATCAGCCCCAGCATTTT. Its protein is CASSLFGTSNQPQHF.

This chain links TRBV2 with TRBJ1-6, with TRBD1 identical over 7 bases. The V gene's germline CDR1 is SNHLY and CDR2 FYNNEI. Unmatched junction bases numbered 4, after V lost 5 bases and J lost 3 bases. The CDR3 has 15 amino acids. The CDR3 nucleotides read TGTGCCAGCAGTAAACGACAGGGCTATAATTCACCCCTCCACTTT. Amino acids: CASSKRQGYNSPLHF.

This clonotype was recorded a few times. The chain recombines TRBV11-2 with TRBJ2-5; perhaps TRBD2 as D (6 bases). V was cut by 0 bases and J by 8 bases, with 7 bases left in between. The CDR3 loop spans 12 amino acids. Germline CDR1 SGHAT, CDR2 FQNNGV. The CDR3 loop is CASSLEGTTQYF. Written as DNA, the CDR3 is TGTGCCAGCAGCTTAGAAGGGACTACCCAGTACTTC.

This clonotype occurred a few times. This sequence joins TRBV29-1 and TRBJ2-3, with 13 nucleotides matching TRBD2. The junction had 10 bases not matched to a gene; V was cut back by 6 bases and J by 4 bases. Germline loops: CDR1 SQVTM, CDR2 ANQGSEA. The CDR3 loop spans 16 amino acids. CDR3 residues: CSVRTSGGAFPDTQYF. The CDR3 coding sequence is TGCAGCGTCCGCACTAGCGGGGGGGCCTTTCCAGATACGCAGTATTTT.

The V gene is TRBV29-1, the J gene TRBJ2-1; perhaps TRBD2 as D (6 bases). This CDR3 is 13 amino acids long. CDR1 is SQVTM and CDR2 is ANQGSEA in the germline V gene. V was clipped by 4 bases and J by 7 bases, with 14 bases between them. The CDR3 DNA is TGCAGCGTTGCGCGGGGCGAGGGAAATGAGCAGTTCTTC. Its translation: CSVARGEGNEQFF.

This rearrangement joins TRBV29-1 to TRBJ2-7; D unclear. The J call may be mistaken, given a closer DNA end match to TRBJ2-5. CDR3 length: 12 amino acids. The germline CDR1 and CDR2 sequences are SQVTM and ANQGSEA. CDR3 in DNA: TGCAGCGTTGAAGAGAACGTGGGGACCCAGTACTTC. It yields the protein CSVEENVGTQYF.

The V call is TRBV6-2 or TRBV6-3, the J call TRBJ1-2; D perhaps matches TRBD1 (6 bases). The CDR3 covers 16 residues. Trimming pared 5 bases from V and 2 bases from J, leaving 18 bases between. Germline values: CDR1 MNHEY, CDR2 SVGEGT. Here the CDR3 reads CASSQGIMYRNYGYTF. CDR3 sequence (DNA): TGTGCCAGCAGTCAGGGGATTATGTATAGGAACTATGGCTACACCTTC.

To note about this clonotype: An end of the junction differs from the germline gene, which may be a read error. The V and J genes are TRBV6-5 and TRBJ1-4; possible D gene TRBD1, 5 bases. Germline lookup yields CDR1 MNHEY and CDR2 SVGAGI. The CDR3 contains 16 residues. The CDR3 sequence is CASSTVLGGANEKLFF. The CDR3 nucleotides are TGTGCTAGCAGCACCGTCCTCGGGGGTGCTAATGAAAAACTGTTTTTT.

The rearrangement joins TRBV5-1 to TRBJ2-6; D possibly matches TRBD1 or TRBD2 (5 bases each). V shed 2 bases and J shed 0 bases, with 12 bases lying between them. The CDR3 is made up of 17 amino acids. Germline V lookup: CDR1 SGHRS, CDR2 YFSETQ. CDR3 sequence (DNA): TGCGCCAGCAGCTTAATGGGACGGAACTCTGGGGCCAACGTCCTGACTTTC. It yields the protein CASSLMGRNSGANVLTF.

This chain uses TRBV6-6 with TRBJ2-3; 11 bases fit TRBD1. The CDR3 covers 15 residues. Trimming took 2 bases from V and 3 from J; bases not matched to a gene: 1. The germline CDR1 and CDR2 sequences are MNHNY and SVGAGI (reference sequence). CDR3 region: CASSYGTGGTDTQYF. CDR3 in DNA: TGTGCCAGCAGTTACGGGACAGGGGGTACAGATACGCAGTATTTT.

A single count supports this clonotype. J is TRBJ2-1 and V is TRBV12-3 or TRBV12-4; D gene unclear. The V and J ends lost 6 bases and 8 bases respectively, with 14 bases between them. CDR3 length: 13 residues. DNA of the CDR3: TGTGCCAGCAGCCAACCCCCGGGCGATGAGCAGTTCTTC. Translated, it gives CASSQPPGDEQFF.

CDR3: CASSVAKRGAYNEQFF. The DNA for the CDR3 is TGTGCCAGCAGCGTAGCTAAGCGGGGGGCCTACAATGAGCAGTTCTTC. The chain uses TRBV9 and TRBJ2-1; 9 bases are shared with TRBD2. CDR3 size: 16 residues. The V gene end was trimmed by 0 bases and the J gene end by 2 bases; junction bases not matched to a gene: 3. The V gene's germline CDR1 is SGDLS and CDR2 YYNGEE. Combining the CDR3 with reference TRBV9 and TRBJ2-1 gives the whole variable domain DSGVTQTPKHLITATGQRVTLRCSPRSGDLSVYWYQQSLDQGLQFLIQYYNGEERAKGNILERFSAQQFPDLHSELNLSSLELGDSALYFCASSVAKRGAYNEQFFGPGTRLTVL.

This rearrangement joins TRBV29-1 to TRBJ1-4; tentatively, D is TRBD1 (6 bases). CDR1 is SQVTM and CDR2 is ANQGSEA in the germline V gene. The V gene lost 2 bases and the J gene lost 8 bases, with 15 bases spanning the gap. CDR3 length: 14 residues. This CDR3 reads CSVETGGPKEKLFF. The CDR3 region has the DNA TGCAGCGTTGAAACCGGGGGCCCCAAAGAAAAACTGTTTTTT.

This clonotype was picked up a small number of times. The gene calls are TRBV28 and TRBJ2-7; 7 bases are a match to TRBD1. The germline V gene encodes CDR1 MDHEN and CDR2 SYDVKM. The CDR3 is 14 amino acids. Trimming took 7 bases from V and 0 from J; bases not matched to a gene: 6. The DNA of the CDR3 is TGTGCCAGCATCCCTGGGACAGTCTCCTACGAGCAGTACTTC. Translated, it gives CASIPGTVSYEQYF.

The chain couples TRBV20-1 to TRBJ1-6; D possibly corresponds to TRBD1 (5 bases). From germline, CDR1 is DFQATT and CDR2 SNEGSKA (reference sequence). CDR3 length: 14 residues. CDR3 nucleotides: TGCAGCACCCAATTTGGGCAGGGTCTAGCACCCCTCCACTTT. Its translation is CSTQFGQGLAPLHF.

This chain uses TRBV29-1 with TRBJ2-5, with 12 bases that match TRBD1. The J call may be faulty, since TRBJ2-7 better matches the DNA end. CDR1 and CDR2 from the germline V gene are SQVTM and ANQGSEA. This CDR3 contains 14 residues. The CDR3 DNA follows: TGCAGCGGGATAGAGGGACAGGGGGCACGCGAGCAGTACTTC. As protein: CSGIEGQGAREQYF.

The chain uses TRBV6-2 or TRBV6-3 and TRBJ2-6; no clear D gene. Germline V gives CDR1 MNHEY, CDR2 SVGEGT. The CDR3 has 15 amino acids. The ends were cut back, 2 bases at V and 2 bases at J, with 7 bases in the middle. The DNA for the CDR3 is TGTGCCAGCAGTTACAGTGGGACTGGGGCCAACGTCCTGACTTTC. Encoded protein: CASSYSGTGANVLTF.

CDR3 residues: CASSESRANSPLHF. DNA of the CDR3: TGTGCCAGCAGTGAATCTAGAGCGAATTCACCCCTCCACTTT. The V and J genes are TRBV2 and TRBJ1-6, with no clear D. Per germline, CDR1 SNHLY and CDR2 FYNNEI. CDR3 size: 14 residues. Trimming removed 2 bases at V and 7 bases at J, with 9 bases between.